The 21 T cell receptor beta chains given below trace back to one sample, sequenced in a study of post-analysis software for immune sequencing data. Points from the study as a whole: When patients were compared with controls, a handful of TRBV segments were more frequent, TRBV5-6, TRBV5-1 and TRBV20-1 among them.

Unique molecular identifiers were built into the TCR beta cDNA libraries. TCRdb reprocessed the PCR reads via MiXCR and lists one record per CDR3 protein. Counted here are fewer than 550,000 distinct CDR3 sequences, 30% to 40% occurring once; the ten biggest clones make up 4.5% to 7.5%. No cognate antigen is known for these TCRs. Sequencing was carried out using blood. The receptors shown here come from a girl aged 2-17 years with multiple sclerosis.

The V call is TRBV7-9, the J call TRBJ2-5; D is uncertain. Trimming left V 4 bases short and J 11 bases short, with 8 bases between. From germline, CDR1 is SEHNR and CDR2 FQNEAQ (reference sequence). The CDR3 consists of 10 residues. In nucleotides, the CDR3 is TGTGCCAGCAGCTGGGATGAGCAGTACTTC. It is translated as CASSWDEQYF.

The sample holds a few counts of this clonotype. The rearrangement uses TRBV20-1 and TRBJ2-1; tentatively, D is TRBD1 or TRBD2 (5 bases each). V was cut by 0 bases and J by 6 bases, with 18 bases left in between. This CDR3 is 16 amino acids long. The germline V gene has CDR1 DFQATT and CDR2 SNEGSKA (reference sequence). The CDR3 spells CSARDRLGTFSNEQFF. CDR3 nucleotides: TGCAGTGCTAGAGATCGTCTGGGGACCTTCTCCAATGAGCAGTTCTTC.

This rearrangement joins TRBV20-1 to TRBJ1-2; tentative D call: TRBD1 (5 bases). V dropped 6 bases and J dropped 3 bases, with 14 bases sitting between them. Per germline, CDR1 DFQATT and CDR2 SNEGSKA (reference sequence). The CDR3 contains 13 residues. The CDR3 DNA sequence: TGCAGTGCAAAGGAGGGGAAGGACTATGGCTACACCTTC. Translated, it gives CSAKEGKDYGYTF.

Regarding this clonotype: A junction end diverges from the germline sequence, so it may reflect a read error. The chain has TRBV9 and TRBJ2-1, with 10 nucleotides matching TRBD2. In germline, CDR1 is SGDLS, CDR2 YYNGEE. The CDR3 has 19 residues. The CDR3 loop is CASSVVGSGGRSSYNKQFF. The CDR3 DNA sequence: TGTGCCAGCAGCGTAGTTGGTAGCGGGGGGAGAAGCTCCTACAATAAGCAGTTCTTC.

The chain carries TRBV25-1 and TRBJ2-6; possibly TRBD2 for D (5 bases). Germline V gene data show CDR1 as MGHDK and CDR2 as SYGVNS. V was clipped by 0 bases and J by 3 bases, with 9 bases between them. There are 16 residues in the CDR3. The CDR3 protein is CASSEYRGLGANVLTF. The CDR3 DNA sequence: TGTGCCAGCAGTGAATATCGGGGTCTTGGGGCCAACGTCCTGACTTTC.

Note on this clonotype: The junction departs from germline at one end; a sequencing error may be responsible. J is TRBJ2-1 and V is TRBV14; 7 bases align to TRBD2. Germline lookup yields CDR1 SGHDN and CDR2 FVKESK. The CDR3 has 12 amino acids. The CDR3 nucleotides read TGTGCCAGCAGCCACCCTGGGGGGGAGCAGTTATTC. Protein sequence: CASSHPGGEQLF. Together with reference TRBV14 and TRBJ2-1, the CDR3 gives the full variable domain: EAGVTQFPSHSVIEKGQTVTLRCDPISGHDNLYWYRRVMGKEIKFLLHFVKESKQDESGMPNNRFLAERTGGTYSTLKVQPAELEDSGVYFCASSHPGGEQLFGPGTRLTVL.

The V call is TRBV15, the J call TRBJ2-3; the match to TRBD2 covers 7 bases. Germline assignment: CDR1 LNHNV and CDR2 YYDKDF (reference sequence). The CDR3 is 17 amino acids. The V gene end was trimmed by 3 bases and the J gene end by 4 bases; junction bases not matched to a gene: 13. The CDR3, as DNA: TGTGCCACCAGCAGGAGCGTGGACCCTGGGGGGGCAGATACGCAGTATTTT. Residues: CATSRSVDPGGADTQYF.

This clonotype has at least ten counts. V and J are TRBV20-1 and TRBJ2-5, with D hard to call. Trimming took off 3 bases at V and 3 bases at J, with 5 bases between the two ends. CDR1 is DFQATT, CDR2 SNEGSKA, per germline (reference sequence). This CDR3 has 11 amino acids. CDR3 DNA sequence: TGCAGTGCTAGTCGCAAAGAGACCCAGTACTTC. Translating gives CSASRKETQYF.

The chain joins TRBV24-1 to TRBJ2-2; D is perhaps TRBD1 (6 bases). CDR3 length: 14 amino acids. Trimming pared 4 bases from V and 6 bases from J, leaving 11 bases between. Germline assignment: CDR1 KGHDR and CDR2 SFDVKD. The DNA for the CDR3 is TGTGCCACCAGTGACCCAACAGGGCCCGGGGAGCTGTTTTTT. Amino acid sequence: CATSDPTGPGELFF.

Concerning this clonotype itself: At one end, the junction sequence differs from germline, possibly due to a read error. CDR3 amino acids: CAINEEGGLTYNEQFF. The CDR3, as DNA: TGTGCCATCAATGAGGAAGGGGGCCTCACCTACAATGAGCAGTTCTTC. The chain uses TRBV10-3 and TRBJ2-1, with TRBD1 matching over 7 bases. This CDR3 is built from 16 residues. In germline, CDR1 is ENHRY, CDR2 SYGVKD.

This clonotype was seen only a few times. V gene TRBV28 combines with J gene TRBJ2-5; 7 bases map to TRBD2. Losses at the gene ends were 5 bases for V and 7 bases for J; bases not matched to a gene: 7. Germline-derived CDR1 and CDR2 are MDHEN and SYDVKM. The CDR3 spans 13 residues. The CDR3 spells CASSRLAPGTQYF. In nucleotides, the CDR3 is TGTGCCAGCAGTCGACTAGCCCCTGGGACCCAGTACTTC.

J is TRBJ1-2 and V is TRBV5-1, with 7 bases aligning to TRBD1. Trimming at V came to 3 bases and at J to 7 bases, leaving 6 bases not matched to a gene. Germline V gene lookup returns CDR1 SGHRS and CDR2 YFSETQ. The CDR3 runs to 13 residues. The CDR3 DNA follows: TGCGCCAGCAGCTGGGGGACAGCGAGTGGCTACACCTTC. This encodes CASSWGTASGYTF. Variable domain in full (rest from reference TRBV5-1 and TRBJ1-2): KAGVTQTPRYLIKTRGQQVTLSCSPISGHRSVSWYQQTPGQGLQFLFEYFSETQRNKGNFPGRFSGRQFSNSRSEMNVSTLELGDSALYLCASSWGTASGYTFGSGTRLTVV.

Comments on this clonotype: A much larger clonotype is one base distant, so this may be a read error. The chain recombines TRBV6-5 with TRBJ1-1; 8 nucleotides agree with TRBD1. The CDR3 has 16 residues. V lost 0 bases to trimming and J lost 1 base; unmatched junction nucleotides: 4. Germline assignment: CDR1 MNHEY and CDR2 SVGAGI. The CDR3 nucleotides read TGTGCCAGCAGTTACTCCCTCAGGGGGCCGAACACTGAAGCTTTCTTT. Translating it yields CASSYSLRGPNTEAFF.

The CDR3 loop is CASSYLQGIQETQYF. Written as DNA, the CDR3 is TGTGCCAGCAGTTACCTACAGGGAATCCAAGAGACCCAGTACTTC. The chain has TRBV6-2 or TRBV6-3 and TRBJ2-5; TRBD1 might be the D (6 bases). Germline V gives CDR1 MNHEY, CDR2 SVGEGT. V was clipped by 2 bases and J by 1 base, with 11 bases between them. The CDR3 loop spans 15 amino acids.

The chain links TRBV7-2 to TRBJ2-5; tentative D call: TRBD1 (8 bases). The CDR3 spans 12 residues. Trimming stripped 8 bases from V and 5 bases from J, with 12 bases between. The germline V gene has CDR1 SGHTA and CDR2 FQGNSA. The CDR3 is CASGQGGETQYF. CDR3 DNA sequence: TGTGCCAGCGGACAGGGAGGGGAGACCCAGTACTTC.

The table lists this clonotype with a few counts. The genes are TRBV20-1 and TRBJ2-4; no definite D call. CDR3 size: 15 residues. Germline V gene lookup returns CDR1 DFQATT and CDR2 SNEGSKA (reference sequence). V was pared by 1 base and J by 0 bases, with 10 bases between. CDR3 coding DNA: TGCAGTGCTAGAGTTTCCGACCTAGCCAAAAACATTCAGTACTTC. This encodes CSARVSDLAKNIQYF.

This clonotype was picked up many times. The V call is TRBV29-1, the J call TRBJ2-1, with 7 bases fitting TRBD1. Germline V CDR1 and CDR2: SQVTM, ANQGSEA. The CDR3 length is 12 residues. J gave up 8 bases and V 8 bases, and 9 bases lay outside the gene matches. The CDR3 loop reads CSINRGIDEQFF. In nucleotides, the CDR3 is TGCAGCATAAACAGGGGAATTGATGAGCAGTTCTTC.

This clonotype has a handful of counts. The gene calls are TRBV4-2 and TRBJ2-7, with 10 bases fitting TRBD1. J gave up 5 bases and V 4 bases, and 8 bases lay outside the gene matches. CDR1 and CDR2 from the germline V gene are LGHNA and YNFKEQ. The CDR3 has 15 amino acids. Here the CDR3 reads CASSPWDRGGDEQYF. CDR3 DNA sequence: TGTGCCAGCAGCCCCTGGGACAGGGGCGGCGACGAGCAGTACTTC.

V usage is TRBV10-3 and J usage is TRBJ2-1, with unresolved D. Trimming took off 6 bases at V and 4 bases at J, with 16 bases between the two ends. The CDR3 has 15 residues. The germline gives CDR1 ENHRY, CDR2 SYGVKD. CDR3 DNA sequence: TGTGCCATCAGCTTGGCTGGGATTGAGTACAATGAGCAGTTCTTC. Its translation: CAISLAGIEYNEQFF.

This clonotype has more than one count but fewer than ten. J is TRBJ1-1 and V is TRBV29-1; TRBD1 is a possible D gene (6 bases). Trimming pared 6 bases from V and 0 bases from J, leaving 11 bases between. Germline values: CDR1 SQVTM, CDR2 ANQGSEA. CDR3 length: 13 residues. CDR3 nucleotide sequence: TGCAGCGTCACAGGGCACCTGAACACTGAAGCTTTCTTT. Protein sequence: CSVTGHLNTEAFF.

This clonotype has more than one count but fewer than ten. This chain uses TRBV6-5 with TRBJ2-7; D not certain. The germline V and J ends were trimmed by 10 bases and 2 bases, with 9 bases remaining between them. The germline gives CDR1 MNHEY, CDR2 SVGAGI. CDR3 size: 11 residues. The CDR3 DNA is TGTGCCACGACGCAGGCCTACGAGCAGTACTTC. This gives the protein CATTQAYEQYF.